This entry lists 9 T cell receptor beta chains sequenced from one sample in a study of Graves' ophthalmopathy and Graves' hyperthyroidism (dated 2018 in TCRdb). The instrument given in TCRdb is Illumina HiSeq 2000. For repertoire sequencing, the TCR beta CDR3 regions were amplified from RNA transcripts. The first round was an RT-PCR using HTBI primers with the Qiagen OneStep RT-PCR kit, and this first round was followed by a second-round multiplex PCR, then size selection and purification. TCRdb itself trimmed the public reads at Q25 with fastp, ran MiXCR and retained productive beta chains. When rows share a CDR3 protein, they turn into one entry using the most common DNA and genes. This sample comprises approximately 700,000 distinct CDR3 sequences, under 50% of them detected only once. The ten largest clones take up around 3% of the sample. The sample consisted of peripheral blood. These receptors all come from an adult man with Graves' ophthalmopathy.

In its sample, this clonotype was seen many times. The chain uses TRBV4-1 and TRBJ1-2, with D unresolved. The V end lost 3 bases, the J end lost 8 bases, and 16 bases lay between the germline ends. CDR1 is MGHRA and CDR2 is YSYEKL in the germline V gene. This CDR3 contains 14 residues. In nucleotides, the CDR3 is TGCGCCAGCAGCCAGACGGGATCTCCCTGGGGCTACACCTTC. Its translation is CASSQTGSPWGYTF.

The chain uses TRBV29-1 and TRBJ2-7; 7 positions match TRBD1. The V gene's germline CDR1 is SQVTM and CDR2 ANQGSEA. V lost 6 bases to trimming and J lost 3 bases; unmatched junction nucleotides: 5. The CDR3 loop spans 12 amino acids. CDR3: CSVQGGNYEQYF. The CDR3 coding sequence is TGCAGCGTACAAGGGGGCAACTACGAGCAGTACTTC.

The chain links TRBV12-3 or TRBV12-4 to TRBJ1-2, with TRBD1 identical over 8 bases. The CDR3 loop spans 14 amino acids. The CDR3, as DNA: TGTGCTAGTGGTCTACAGGGGGGGAACTATGGCTACACCTTC. Translation: CASGLQGGNYGYTF.

This clonotype was recorded only once. One base away lies a much larger clone, so this may be a sequencing read error. This chain joins TRBV20-1 and TRBJ2-7; D is ambiguous. The CDR3 runs 11 residues. CDR1 DFQATT and CDR2 SNEGSKA come from the germline V gene (reference sequence). The CDR3 DNA is TGCAGTGCTAGTTCCGGCTACGAGCGGTACTTC. Amino acids: CSASSGYERYF.

The chain employs TRBV20-1 and TRBJ1-2; TRBD1 agrees at 8 bases. From germline, CDR1 is DFQATT and CDR2 SNEGSKA (reference sequence). J lost 0 bases, V lost 6 bases, and 3 bases had no gene match. This CDR3 is 13 amino acids long. This CDR3 is CSARQGPNYGYTF. For the CDR3, the DNA is TGCAGTGCAAGACAGGGGCCTAACTATGGCTACACCTTC.

This rearrangement joins TRBV15 to TRBJ2-5, with 7 bases aligning to TRBD1. The ends lost 2 bases at V and 5 bases at J; junction bases unmatched: 5. The CDR3 extends over 14 amino acids. The germline V gene has CDR1 LNHNV and CDR2 YYDKDF (reference sequence). The DNA for the CDR3 is TGTGCCACCAGCAGAACCCACAGGGGCGAGACCCAGTACTTC. Its translation: CATSRTHRGETQYF.

A few counts support this clonotype. The chain has TRBV29-1 and TRBJ2-3; a weak D match, TRBD2 (5 bases). This CDR3 is 12 amino acids long. Trimming removed 7 bases from V and 0 bases from J, with 8 bases in between. Germline V gives CDR1 SQVTM, CDR2 ANQGSEA. CDR3 sequence (DNA): TGCAGCGCCGGCGGGAGCACAGATACGCAGTATTTT. It codes for CSAGGSTDTQYF.

This clonotype appeared a single time. A much larger clonotype is one base distant, so this may be a read error. V usage is TRBV7-9 and J usage is TRBJ2-2, with TRBD2 matching over 8 bases. Germline CDR1 SEHNR, CDR2 FQNEAQ (reference sequence). This CDR3 comprises 15 residues. Written as DNA, the CDR3 is TGTGTCAGCGATGCAGCGGGGGCGAACACCGGGGAGCTGTTTTTT. Encoded protein: CVSDAAGANTGELFF.

This clonotype has only one observation. The chain couples TRBV29-1 to TRBJ1-1; 10 bases are shared with TRBD1. The CDR3 totals 15 residues. CDR1 is SQVTM and CDR2 is ANQGSEA in the germline V gene. V lost 8 bases, J lost 2 bases, and 11 bases stayed unmatched. The CDR3, as DNA: TGCAGCACCTCCATCGGGACAGGGGCAAACACTGAAGCTTTCTTT. Translated: CSTSIGTGANTEAFF.